Reported below is one T cell receptor beta chain. Its antigen is not known. Profiled with immunoSEQ multiplex PCR; TCRdb holds only in-frame clones, not every one. The top ten hold 14% to 15% of the sample, which has about 32,000 clones, around nine tenths seen once. The data originate from a study of T cells after posttransplantation cyclophosphamide. Study-level findings and limits: Donor CD8+ memory clones often dominated recipient blood repertoires at later times.

The CDR3 contains 15 residues. In germline, CDR1 is SEHNR, CDR2 FQNEAQ (reference sequence). V trimming: 5 bases; J trimming: 6 bases; junction bases outside the gene matches: 10. This clonotype was obtained from a woman aged 40 to 50 with a blood cancer, CMV-positive, and with a related stem cell donor. Sequenced input: PBMCs. The V gene is TRBV7-9, the J gene TRBJ2-3; 8 nucleotides line up with TRBD2. The chain's CDR3 is CASSPNLGTRDTQYF. In DNA, the CDR3 is TGTGCCAGCAGCCCGAACCTCGGGACTAGGGATACGCAGTATTTT.